The present T cell receptor (beta chain) was sequenced within a study of CD8 T cells in Susac syndrome. The CDR3 totals 14 residues. The V gene lost 1 base and the J gene lost 4 bases, with 10 bases spanning the gap. CDR1 is SGHVS and CDR2 is FNYEAQ in the germline V gene. RNA amounts of roughly 0.5 to 1 ug underwent reverse transcription with random hexamers. Using its own MiXCR run on the immunoSEQ multiplex PCR reads, TCRdb lists one record per CDR3 protein. Of 150,000 to 250,000 distinct CDR3 sequences listed, about 95% are singletons. The chain is built from TRBV7-6 and TRBJ1-1; D is unresolved. The source material was CD4+ T cells from PBMCs. The clonotype originates from a human donor with multiple sclerosis. CDR3 coding DNA: TGTGCCAGCAGCTTAGAGTACGGAACCACTGAAGCTTTCTTT. Protein: CASSLEYGTTEAFF.